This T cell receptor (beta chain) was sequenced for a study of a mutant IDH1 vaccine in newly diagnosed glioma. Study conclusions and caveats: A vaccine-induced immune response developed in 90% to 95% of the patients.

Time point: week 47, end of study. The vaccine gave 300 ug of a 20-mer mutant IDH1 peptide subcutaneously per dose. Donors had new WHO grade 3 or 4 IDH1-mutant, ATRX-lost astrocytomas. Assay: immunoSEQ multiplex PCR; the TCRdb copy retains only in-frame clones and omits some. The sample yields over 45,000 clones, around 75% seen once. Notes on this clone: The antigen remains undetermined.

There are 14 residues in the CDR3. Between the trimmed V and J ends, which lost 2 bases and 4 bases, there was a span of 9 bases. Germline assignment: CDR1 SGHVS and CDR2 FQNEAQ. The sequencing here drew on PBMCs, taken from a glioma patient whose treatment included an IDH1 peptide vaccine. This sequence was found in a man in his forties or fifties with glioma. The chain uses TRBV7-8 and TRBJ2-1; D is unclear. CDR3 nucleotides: TGTGCCAGCAGCTTAATGGGGAATTACAATGAGCAGTTCTTC. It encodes CASSLMGNYNEQFF.